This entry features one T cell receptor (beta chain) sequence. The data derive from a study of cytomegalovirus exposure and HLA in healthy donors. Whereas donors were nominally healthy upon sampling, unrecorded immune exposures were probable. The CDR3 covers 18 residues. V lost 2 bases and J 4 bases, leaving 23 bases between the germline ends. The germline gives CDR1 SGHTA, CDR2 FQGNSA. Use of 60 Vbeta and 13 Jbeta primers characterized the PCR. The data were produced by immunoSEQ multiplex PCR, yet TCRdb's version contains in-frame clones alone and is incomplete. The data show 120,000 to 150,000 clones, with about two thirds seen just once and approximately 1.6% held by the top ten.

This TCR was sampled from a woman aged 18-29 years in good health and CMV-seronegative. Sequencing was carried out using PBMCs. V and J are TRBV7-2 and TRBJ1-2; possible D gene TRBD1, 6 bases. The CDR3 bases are TGTGCCAGCAGCTTATATCAAAAGACCAGGACAGCCCCCTATGGCTACACCTTC. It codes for CASSLYQKTRTAPYGYTF.